A single sample gave rise to the 7 T cell receptor beta chains below, sequenced in a study of shared clonotypes between healthy human individuals. Generated by immunoSEQ multiplex PCR, the TCRdb table keeps only in-frame clones and is missing some. The data show over 850,000 clones, more than 75% seen once. The sample consisted of memory CD4+ T cells from PBMCs. Noted subset: CD45RA-negative fraction. The source of these receptors is a young man in good health. Some clones in this sample may be carry-over from other donors' samples.

Here the CDR3 reads CASSRGATTYNEQFF. CDR3 in DNA: TGTGCCAGCTCCCGAGGTGCAACTACCTACAATGAGCAGTTCTTC. This chain joins TRBV18 and TRBJ2-1, with D hard to call. This CDR3 has 15 residues. The germline V and J ends were trimmed by 6 bases and 2 bases, with 14 bases remaining between them. Germline lookup yields CDR1 KGHSH and CDR2 LQKENI.

The chain uses TRBV19 and TRBJ1-5; TRBD1 is a possible D gene (6 bases). V was clipped by 7 bases and J by 2 bases, with 18 bases between them. From germline, CDR1 is LNHDA and CDR2 SQIVND (reference sequence). The CDR3 contains 16 residues. CDR3 sequence: CASTTTGKFGNQPQHF. CDR3 DNA: TGTGCCAGTACAACAACAGGGAAATTTGGCAATCAGCCCCAGCATTTT. The whole variable domain, remainder taken from reference TRBV19 and TRBJ1-5, is DGGITQSPKYLFRKEGQNVTLSCEQNLNHDAMYWYRQDPGQGLRLIYYSQIVNDFQKGDIAEGYSVSREKKESFPLTVTSAQKNPTAFYLCASTTTGKFGNQPQHFGDGTRLSIL.

This chain links TRBV29-1 with TRBJ2-7, with TRBD2 identical over 9 bases. CDR3 length equals 14 residues. CDR1 is SQVTM, CDR2 ANQGSEA, per germline. Unmatched junction bases numbered 11, after V lost 4 bases and J lost 7 bases. The CDR3 reads CSVARGTSRWEQYF. The CDR3 region has the DNA TGCAGCGTTGCTCGGGGGACTAGCCGGTGGGAGCAGTACTTC.

The chain couples TRBV28 to TRBJ2-7; a weak D match, TRBD2 (5 bases). Germline lookup yields CDR1 MDHEN and CDR2 SYDVKM. The V end was cut by 5 bases, the J end by 4 bases, with 21 bases between. This CDR3 is built from 16 residues. CDR3 DNA sequence: TGTGCCAGCAGTCCCCTTGGGCGAGGGCCGGAATACGAGCAGTACTTC. Amino acids: CASSPLGRGPEYEQYF.

The V gene is TRBV5-1, the J gene TRBJ2-2, with a possible D match to TRBD1 (5 bases). The CDR3 is made up of 15 amino acids. Germline-derived CDR1 and CDR2 are SGHRS and YFSETQ. Deletions cut 3 bases from V and 7 bases from J, with 16 bases between. The CDR3 DNA reads as TGCGCCAGCAGCTGGGGCCCACCGGGTGACGGGGAGCTGTTTTTT. This encodes CASSWGPPGDGELFF.

This chain uses TRBV9 with TRBJ2-2; 7 positions match TRBD2. Trimming cost V 0 bases and J 3 bases; bases outside gene matches: 5. This CDR3 contains 16 residues. Germline CDR1 SGDLS, CDR2 YYNGEE. DNA of the CDR3: TGTGCCAGCAGCGTAGTGGCTAGCGGATACACCGGGGAGCTGTTTTTT. This encodes CASSVVASGYTGELFF.

As regards this clone: The identical CDR3 is also encoded by other nucleotide sequences in the sample. The chain combines TRBV30 with TRBJ2-7; possibly TRBD2 for D (6 bases). The V gene lost 0 bases and the J gene lost 0 bases, with 9 bases spanning the gap. Germline V gene sequence: CDR1 GTSNPN, CDR2 SVGIG (reference sequence). This CDR3 region has 14 residues. Here the CDR3 DNA reads TGTGCCTGGAGTGTACTGGGGGGCTCCTACGAGCAGTACTTC. Protein product: CAWSVLGGSYEQYF.